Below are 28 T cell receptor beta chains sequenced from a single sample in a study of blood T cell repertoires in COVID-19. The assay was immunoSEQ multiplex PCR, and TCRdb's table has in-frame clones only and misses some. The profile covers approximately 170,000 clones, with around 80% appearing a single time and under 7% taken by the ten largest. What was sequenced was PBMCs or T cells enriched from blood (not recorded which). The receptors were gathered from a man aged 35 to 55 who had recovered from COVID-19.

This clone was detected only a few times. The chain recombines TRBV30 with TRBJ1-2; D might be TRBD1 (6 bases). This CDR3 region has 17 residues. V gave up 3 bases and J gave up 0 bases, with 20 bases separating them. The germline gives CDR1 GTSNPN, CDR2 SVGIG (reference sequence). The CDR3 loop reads CAWRALLGAEANYGYTF. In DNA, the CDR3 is TGTGCCTGGAGGGCATTATTGGGGGCGGAAGCTAACTATGGCTACACCTTC.

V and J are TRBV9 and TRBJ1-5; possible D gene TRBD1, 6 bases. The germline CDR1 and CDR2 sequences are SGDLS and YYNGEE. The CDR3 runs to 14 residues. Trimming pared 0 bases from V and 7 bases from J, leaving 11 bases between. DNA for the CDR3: TGTGCCAGCAGCGTAGGGCAGGGGATACAGCCCCAGCATTTT. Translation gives CASSVGQGIQPQHF.

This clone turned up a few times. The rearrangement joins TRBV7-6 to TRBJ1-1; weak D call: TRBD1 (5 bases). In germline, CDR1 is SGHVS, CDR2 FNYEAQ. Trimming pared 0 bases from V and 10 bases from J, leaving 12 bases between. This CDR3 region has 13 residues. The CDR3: CASSLASQGPAFF. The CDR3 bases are TGTGCCAGCAGCTTAGCGAGTCAGGGTCCAGCTTTCTTT.

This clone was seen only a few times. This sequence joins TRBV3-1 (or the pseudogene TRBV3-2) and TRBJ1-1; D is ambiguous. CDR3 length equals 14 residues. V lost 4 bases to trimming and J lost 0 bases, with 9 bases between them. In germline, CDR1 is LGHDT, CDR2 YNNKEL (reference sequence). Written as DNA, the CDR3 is TGTGCCAGCAGCCCCCGGGATTTGAACACTGAAGCTTTCTTT. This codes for CASSPRDLNTEAFF.

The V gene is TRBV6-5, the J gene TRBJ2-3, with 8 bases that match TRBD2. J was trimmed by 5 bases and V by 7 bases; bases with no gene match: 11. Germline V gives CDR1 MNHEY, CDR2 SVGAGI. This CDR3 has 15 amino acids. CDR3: CASISPGGAGDTQYF. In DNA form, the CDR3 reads TGTGCCAGCATTAGCCCCGGGGGGGCAGGAGATACGCAGTATTTT.

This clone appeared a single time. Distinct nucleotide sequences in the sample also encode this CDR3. As DNA, the CDR3 is TGCGCCAGCAGCTTGGGACAGGGGGTCACTGAAGCTTTCTTT. Its translation: CASSLGQGVTEAFF. The chain combines TRBV5-1 with TRBJ1-1, with 9 bases fitting TRBD1. This CDR3 has 14 amino acids. V was pared by 0 bases and J by 4 bases, with 1 base of the junction left unmatched. In germline, CDR1 is SGHRS, CDR2 YFSETQ.

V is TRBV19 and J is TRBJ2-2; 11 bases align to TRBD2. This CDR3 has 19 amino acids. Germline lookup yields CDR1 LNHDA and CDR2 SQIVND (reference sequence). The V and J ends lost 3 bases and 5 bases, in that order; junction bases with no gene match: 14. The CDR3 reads CASSMAAISGGARTGELFF. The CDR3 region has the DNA TGTGCCAGTAGTATGGCGGCGATTAGCGGGGGGGCCCGTACCGGGGAGCTGTTTTTT. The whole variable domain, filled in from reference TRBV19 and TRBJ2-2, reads DGGITQSPKYLFRKEGQNVTLSCEQNLNHDAMYWYRQDPGQGLRLIYYSQIVNDFQKGDIAEGYSVSREKKESFPLTVTSAQKNPTAFYLCASSMAAISGGARTGELFFGEGSRLTVL.

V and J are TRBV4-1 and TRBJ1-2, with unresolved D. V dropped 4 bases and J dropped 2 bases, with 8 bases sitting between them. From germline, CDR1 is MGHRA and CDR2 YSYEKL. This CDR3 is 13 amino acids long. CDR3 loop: CASSLRANYGYTF. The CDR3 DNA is TGCGCCAGCAGCCTGCGGGCCAACTATGGCTACACCTTC.

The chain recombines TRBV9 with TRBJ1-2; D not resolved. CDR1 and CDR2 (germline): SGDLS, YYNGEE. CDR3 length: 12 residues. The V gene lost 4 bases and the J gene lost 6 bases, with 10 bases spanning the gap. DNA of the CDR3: TGTGCCAGCAGCATCTTTAAGCATGGCTACACCTTC. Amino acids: CASSIFKHGYTF.

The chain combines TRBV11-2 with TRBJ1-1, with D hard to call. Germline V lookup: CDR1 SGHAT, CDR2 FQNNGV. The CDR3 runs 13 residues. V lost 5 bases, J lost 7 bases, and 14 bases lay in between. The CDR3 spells CASSAISDNEAFF. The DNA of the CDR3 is TGTGCCAGCAGCGCTATATCCGACAATGAAGCTTTCTTT.

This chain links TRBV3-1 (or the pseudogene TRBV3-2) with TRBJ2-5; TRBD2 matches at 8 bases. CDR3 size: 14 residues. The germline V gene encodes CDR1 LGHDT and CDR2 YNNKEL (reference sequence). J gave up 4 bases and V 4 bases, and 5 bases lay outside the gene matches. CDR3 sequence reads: CASSRSGGPETQYF. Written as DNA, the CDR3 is TGTGCCAGCAGCCGGTCGGGGGGGCCAGAGACCCAGTACTTC.

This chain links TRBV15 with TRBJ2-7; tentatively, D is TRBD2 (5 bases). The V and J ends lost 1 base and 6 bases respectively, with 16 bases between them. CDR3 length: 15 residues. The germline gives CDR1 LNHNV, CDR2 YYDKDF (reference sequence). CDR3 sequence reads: CATSRGGNSAGEQYV. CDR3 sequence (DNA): TGTGCCACCAGCAGAGGAGGGAATTCGGCTGGCGAGCAGTACGTC.

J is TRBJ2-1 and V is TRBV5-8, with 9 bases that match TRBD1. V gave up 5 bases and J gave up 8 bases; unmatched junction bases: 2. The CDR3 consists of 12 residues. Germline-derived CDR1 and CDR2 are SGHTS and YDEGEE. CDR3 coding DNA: TGTGCCAGCAGGACAGGGGGAGATGAGCAGTTCTTC. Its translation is CASRTGGDEQFF.

The CDR3 bases are TGTGCCAGCAGCTTGGTGGGACAGGGGAACACTGAAGCTTTCTTT. Translation gives CASSLVGQGNTEAFF. This chain connects TRBV5-6 to TRBJ1-1, with 9 bases that match TRBD1. CDR3 length equals 15 residues. Germline CDR1 SGHDT, CDR2 YYEEEE. V shed 0 bases, J shed 1 base, and the junction held 1 base outside the gene matches. Variable domain in full (rest from reference TRBV5-6 and TRBJ1-1): DAGVTQSPTHLIKTRGQQVTLRCSPKSGHDTVSWYQQALGQGPQFIFQYYEEEERQRGNFPDRFSGHQFPNYSSELNVNALLLGDSALYLCASSLVGQGNTEAFFGQGTRLTVV.

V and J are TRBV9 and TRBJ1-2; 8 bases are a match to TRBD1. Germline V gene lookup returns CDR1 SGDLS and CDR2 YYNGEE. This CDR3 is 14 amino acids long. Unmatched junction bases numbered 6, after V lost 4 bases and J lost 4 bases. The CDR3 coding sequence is TGTGCCAGCAGCCCACGACAGGGGCCCTATGGCTACACCTTC. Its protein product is CASSPRQGPYGYTF.

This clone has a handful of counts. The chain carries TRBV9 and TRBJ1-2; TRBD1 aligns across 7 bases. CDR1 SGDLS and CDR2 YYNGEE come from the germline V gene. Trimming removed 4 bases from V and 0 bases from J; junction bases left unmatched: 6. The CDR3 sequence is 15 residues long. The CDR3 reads CASSSQGLSNYGYTF. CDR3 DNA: TGTGCCAGCAGCTCACAGGGGTTGTCTAACTATGGCTACACCTTC. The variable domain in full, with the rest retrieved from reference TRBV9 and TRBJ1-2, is DSGVTQTPKHLITATGQRVTLRCSPRSGDLSVYWYQQSLDQGLQFLIQYYNGEERAKGNILERFSAQQFPDLHSELNLSSLELGDSALYFCASSSQGLSNYGYTFGSGTRLTVV.

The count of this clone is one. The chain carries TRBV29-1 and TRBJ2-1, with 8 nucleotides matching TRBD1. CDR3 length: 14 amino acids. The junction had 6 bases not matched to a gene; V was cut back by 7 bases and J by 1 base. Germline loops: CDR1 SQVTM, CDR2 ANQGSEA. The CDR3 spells CSAPGTGSYNEQFF. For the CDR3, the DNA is TGCAGCGCCCCTGGGACAGGATCCTACAATGAGCAGTTCTTC.

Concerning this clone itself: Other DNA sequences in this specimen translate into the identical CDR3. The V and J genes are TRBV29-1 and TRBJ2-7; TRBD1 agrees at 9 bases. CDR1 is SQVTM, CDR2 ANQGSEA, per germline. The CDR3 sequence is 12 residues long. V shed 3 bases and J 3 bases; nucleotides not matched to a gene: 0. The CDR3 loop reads CSVEGQGYEQYF. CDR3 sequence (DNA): TGCAGCGTTGAGGGACAGGGCTACGAGCAGTACTTC.

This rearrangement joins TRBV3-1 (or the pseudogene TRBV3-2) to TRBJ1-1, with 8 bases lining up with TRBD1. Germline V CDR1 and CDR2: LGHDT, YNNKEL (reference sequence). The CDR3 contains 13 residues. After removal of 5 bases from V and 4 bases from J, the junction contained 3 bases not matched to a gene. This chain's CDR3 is CASSYGQGTEAFF. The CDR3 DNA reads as TGTGCCAGCAGCTACGGACAGGGCACTGAAGCTTTCTTT.

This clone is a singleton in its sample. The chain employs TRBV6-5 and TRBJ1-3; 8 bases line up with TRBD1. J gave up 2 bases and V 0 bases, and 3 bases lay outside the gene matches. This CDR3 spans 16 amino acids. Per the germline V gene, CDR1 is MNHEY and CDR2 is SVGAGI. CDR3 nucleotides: TGTGCCAGCAGTTACTCGTCCAGGGGGCCTGGAAACACCATATATTTT. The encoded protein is CASSYSSRGPGNTIYF.

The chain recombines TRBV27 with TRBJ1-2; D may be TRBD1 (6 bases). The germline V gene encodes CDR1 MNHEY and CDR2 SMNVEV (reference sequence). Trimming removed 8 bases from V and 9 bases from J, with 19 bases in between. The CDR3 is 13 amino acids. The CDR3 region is CASHKTGGLSYTF. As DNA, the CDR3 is TGTGCCAGCCATAAGACAGGAGGTCTGAGCTACACCTTC.

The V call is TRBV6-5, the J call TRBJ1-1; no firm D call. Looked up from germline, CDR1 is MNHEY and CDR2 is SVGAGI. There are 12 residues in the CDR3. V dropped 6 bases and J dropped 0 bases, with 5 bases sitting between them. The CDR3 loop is CASRALNTEAFF. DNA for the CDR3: TGTGCCAGCAGAGCTTTGAACACTGAAGCTTTCTTT.

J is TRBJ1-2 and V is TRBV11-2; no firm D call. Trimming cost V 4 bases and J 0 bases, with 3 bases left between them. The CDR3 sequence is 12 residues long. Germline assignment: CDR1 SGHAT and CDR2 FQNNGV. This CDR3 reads CASSSSNYGYTF. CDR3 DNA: TGTGCCAGCAGCTCCTCTAACTATGGCTACACCTTC.

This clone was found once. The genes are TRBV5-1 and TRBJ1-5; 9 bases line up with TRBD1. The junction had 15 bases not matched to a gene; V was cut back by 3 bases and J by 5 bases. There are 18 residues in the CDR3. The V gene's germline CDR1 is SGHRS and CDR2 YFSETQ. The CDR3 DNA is TGCGCCAGCAGCTCCTCCGCGGGGGGACAGGGAGGACATCAGCCCCAGCATTTT. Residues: CASSSSAGGQGGHQPQHF.

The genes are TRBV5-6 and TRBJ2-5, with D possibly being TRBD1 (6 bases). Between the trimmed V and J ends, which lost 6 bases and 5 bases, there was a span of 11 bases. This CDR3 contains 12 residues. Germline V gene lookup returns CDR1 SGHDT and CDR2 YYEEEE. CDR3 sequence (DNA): TGTGCCAGCAACCGGGACACGGAGACCCAGTACTTC. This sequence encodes CASNRDTETQYF.

The CDR3 nucleotides are TGCGCCAGCAGTCCGGCGGGGGTCCCCGGGGAGCTGTTTTTT. Translating it yields CASSPAGVPGELFF. V is TRBV5-1 and J is TRBJ2-2, with 7 bases matching TRBD2. The CDR3 is 14 residues long. Trimming took 5 bases from V and 6 from J; bases not matched to a gene: 7. Per the germline V gene, CDR1 is SGHRS and CDR2 is YFSETQ. Full variable domain (outside the CDR3, taken from reference TRBV5-1 and TRBJ2-2): KAGVTQTPRYLIKTRGQQVTLSCSPISGHRSVSWYQQTPGQGLQFLFEYFSETQRNKGNFPGRFSGRQFSNSRSEMNVSTLELGDSALYLCASSPAGVPGELFFGEGSRLTVL.

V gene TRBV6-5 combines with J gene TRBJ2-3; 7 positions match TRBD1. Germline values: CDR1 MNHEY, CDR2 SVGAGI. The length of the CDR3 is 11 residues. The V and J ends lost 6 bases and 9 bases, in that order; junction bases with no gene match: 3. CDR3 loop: CASSRQGTQYF. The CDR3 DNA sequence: TGTGCCAGCAGCCGACAGGGCACGCAGTATTTT.

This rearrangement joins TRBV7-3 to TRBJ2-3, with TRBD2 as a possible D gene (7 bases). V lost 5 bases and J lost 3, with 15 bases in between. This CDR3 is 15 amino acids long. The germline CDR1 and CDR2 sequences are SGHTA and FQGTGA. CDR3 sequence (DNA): TGTGCCAGCAGCAGAGATCGGGGGGCTACAGATACGCAGTATTTT. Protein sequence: CASSRDRGATDTQYF.